Below, 15 T cell receptor beta chains from the same sample are listed, as sequenced in a study of blood T cell repertoires in COVID-19. Only in-frame clones appear in the TCRdb table, and some are missing; sequencing was by immunoSEQ multiplex PCR. Of about 94,000 clones listed, roughly 84% are singletons. Sequenced sample: peripheral blood. These receptors came from a woman older than 75 with acute or convalescent COVID-19.

This chain joins TRBV12-3 or TRBV12-4 and TRBJ2-3; D is uncertain. The V end lost 5 bases, the J end lost 6 bases, and 12 bases lay between the germline ends. CDR3 length equals 13 residues. CDR3: CASSTTSRDTQYF. The CDR3 coding sequence is TGTGCCAGCAGTACGACTTCGCGGGATACGCAGTATTTT.

The chain joins TRBV2 to TRBJ1-5; tentatively, D is TRBD1 (6 bases). This CDR3 is built from 14 residues. Germline V lookup: CDR1 SNHLY, CDR2 FYNNEI. V dropped 11 bases and J dropped 1 base, with 15 bases sitting between them. The chain's CDR3 is CASQGGGSNQPQHF. CDR3 DNA sequence: TGTGCCTCCCAGGGAGGGGGGAGCAATCAGCCCCAGCATTTT.

The chain combines TRBV4-2 with TRBJ1-1; TRBD1 is a possible D gene (6 bases). The germline V gene encodes CDR1 LGHNA and CDR2 YNFKEQ. The CDR3 runs to 16 residues. With 1 base removed from V and 1 base from J, the gap between germline ends came to 13 bases. CDR3 in DNA: TGTGCCAGCAGCCAAGCCCCGGGGACATCGAACACTGAAGCTTTCTTT. Residues: CASSQAPGTSNTEAFF.

This clone was detected only a few times. The chain links TRBV7-9 to TRBJ1-5, with D hard to call. CDR3 length: 17 residues. Germline CDR1 reads SEHNR; CDR2 reads FQNEAQ (reference sequence). V was trimmed by 5 bases and J by 4 bases, leaving 21 bases between them. The CDR3 here is CASSNDPQNRRNQPQHF. As DNA, the CDR3 is TGTGCCAGCAGCAATGACCCACAAAACAGACGAAATCAGCCCCAGCATTTT.

The CDR3 spells CASSFQTGQGHTTQYF. CDR3 coding DNA: TGTGCCAGCAGTTTCCAGACAGGACAGGGTCATACTACGCAGTATTTT. The rearrangement joins TRBV27 to TRBJ2-3; 8 positions match TRBD1. Trimming took 3 bases from V and 8 from J; bases not matched to a gene: 13. CDR3 size: 16 residues. Germline V CDR1 and CDR2: MNHEY, SMNVEV (reference sequence).

The rearrangement joins TRBV13 to TRBJ2-3; 10 nucleotides align to TRBD2. J lost 1 base, V lost 5 bases, and 3 bases had no gene match. The CDR3 consists of 15 residues. CDR1 is PRHDT and CDR2 is FYEKMQ in the germline V gene (reference sequence). The CDR3 DNA sequence: TGTGCCAGCAGCCCAAGCGGGGGGGGCACAGATACGCAGTATTTT. Translation gives CASSPSGGGTDTQYF.

This sequence joins TRBV27 and TRBJ1-2; maybe TRBD1 (6 bases). Per germline, CDR1 MNHEY and CDR2 SMNVEV (reference sequence). The CDR3 extends over 17 amino acids. Trimming cost V 6 bases and J 2 bases, with 22 bases left between them. The CDR3 loop is CASSLKGTLLGNYGYTF. The CDR3 DNA sequence: TGTGCCAGCAGCCTAAAGGGGACACTTCTGGGGAACTATGGCTACACCTTC.

The rearrangement links TRBV15 to TRBJ1-1, with no clear D. V lost 0 bases, J lost 6 bases, and 5 bases lay in between. Germline CDR1 reads LNHNV; CDR2 reads YYDKDF (reference sequence). This CDR3 is 12 amino acids long. CDR3 bases: TGTGCCACCAGCAGAGATCTCGCTGAAGCTTTCTTT. It encodes CATSRDLAEAFF. The full variable domain, completed using reference TRBV15 and TRBJ1-1, is DAMVIQNPRYQVTQFGKPVTLSCSQTLNHNVMYWYQQKSSQAPKLLFHYYDKDFNNEADTPDNFQSRRPNTSFCFLDIRSPGLGDTAMYLCATSRDLAEAFFGQGTRLTVV.

The rearrangement uses TRBV4-1 and TRBJ1-2, with 10 bases that match TRBD1. The CDR3 runs to 15 residues. Losses at the gene ends were 3 bases for V and 8 bases for J; bases not matched to a gene: 9. Germline CDR1 MGHRA, CDR2 YSYEKL. CDR3 DNA sequence: TGCGCCAGCAGCCAGCAACCGGGACAGGGGAGCGGCTACACCTTC. This gives the protein CASSQQPGQGSGYTF.

The chain links TRBV30 to TRBJ1-2, with a tentative D call TRBD1 (5 bases). Trimming took off 1 base at V and 4 bases at J, with 7 bases between the two ends. Germline CDR1 and CDR2: GTSNPN and SVGIG (reference sequence). The CDR3 covers 12 residues. CDR3: CAWSATGYGYTF. The CDR3 DNA sequence: TGTGCCTGGAGTGCCACAGGCTATGGCTACACCTTC.

The CDR3: CASRGGYTEAFF. The CDR3 DNA follows: TGTGCCAGCAGGGGGGGGTACACTGAAGCTTTCTTT. This chain joins TRBV7-8 and TRBJ1-1; weak D call: TRBD1 (5 bases). The germline V and J ends were trimmed by 6 bases and 3 bases, with 8 bases remaining between them. The CDR3 length is 12 residues. Germline V lookup: CDR1 SGHVS, CDR2 FQNEAQ. The whole variable domain, filled in from reference TRBV7-8 and TRBJ1-1, reads GAGVSQSPRYKVAKRGQDVALRCDPISGHVSLFWYQQALGQGPEFLTYFQNEAQLDKSGLPSDRFFAERPEGSVSTLKIQRTQQEDSAVYLCASRGGYTEAFFGQGTRLTVV.

The chain recombines TRBV19 with TRBJ2-3; D gene ambiguous. CDR1 is LNHDA and CDR2 is SQIVND in the germline V gene (reference sequence). This CDR3 region has 17 residues. V lost 1 base to trimming and J lost 3 bases, with 17 bases between them. The CDR3: CASSIVRSPPRTDTQYF. In nucleotides, the CDR3 is TGTGCCAGTAGTATAGTGCGGAGCCCCCCTAGGACAGATACGCAGTATTTT.

The chain combines TRBV27 with TRBJ1-1; D gene uncertain. Germline assignment: CDR1 MNHEY and CDR2 SMNVEV (reference sequence). CDR3 length: 13 residues. V was shortened by 6 bases and J by 7 bases, with 15 bases between the two germline ends. In DNA form, the CDR3 reads TGTGCCAGCAGCCCCCTTCCGGGAGGTGAAGCTTTCTTT. Translated, it gives CASSPLPGGEAFF.

The chain uses TRBV7-9 and TRBJ2-1; 9 bases align to TRBD2. Germline V gives CDR1 SEHNR, CDR2 FQNEAQ (reference sequence). V shed 8 bases and J 8 bases; nucleotides not matched to a gene: 19. CDR3 size: 17 residues. The DNA of the CDR3 is TGTGCCAGCCCCTCGGTAGCGGGAGTTCGCGATGGGGATGAGCAGTTCTTC. Its translation is CASPSVAGVRDGDEQFF.

The chain employs TRBV12-2 and TRBJ1-1. TRBV12-2 is given as a pseudogene. The CDR3 is 19 amino acids. In DNA, the CDR3 is TGTGCAAGTCGCTTAGTGAGACTTTGGGACCCGGGGGGTCGAACTGAAGCTTTCTTT. The encoded protein is CASRLVRLWDPGGRTEAFF.